This passage covers 32 T cell receptor beta chains from one sample sequenced in a study of beta chain features in type 1 diabetes. The study, taken as a whole, reports: A moderate, significant TCRB CDR3 shortening appeared in type 1 diabetes across four CD4+ subsets.

Reverse transcription of all isolated RNA meant that expressed TCRB transcripts were sequenced. Sequenced by immunoSEQ multiplex PCR; TCRdb stores in-frame clones only, minus some. This sample has 600,000 to 700,000 clones, with roughly 12% found just once. These TCRs' antigens remain unknown. The source material was naive CD4+ T cells from blood. The receptors here all came from a young man with type 1 diabetes.

The V gene is TRBV28, the J gene TRBJ2-3, with D possibly being TRBD1 or TRBD2 (5 bases each). Trimming shortened V by 5 bases and J by 15 bases, and 18 bases separated the two germline ends. Germline values: CDR1 MDHEN, CDR2 SYDVKM. The CDR3 contains 12 residues. CDR3 sequence (DNA): TGTGCCAGCAGTGCCACCGGGACCCCCGCTTATTTT. Protein: CASSATGTPAYF. Based on the CDR3 plus reference TRBV28 and TRBJ2-3, the full variable domain is DVKVTQSSRYLVKRTGEKVFLECVQDMDHENMFWYRQDPGLGLRLIYFSYDVKMKEKGDIPEGYSVSREKKERFSLILESASTNQTSMYLCASSATGTPAYFGPGTRLTVL.

The chain couples TRBV30 to TRBJ1-2; 7 bases match TRBD1. With V trimmed by 0 bases and J by 8 bases, 6 bases remained unmatched. Germline values: CDR1 GTSNPN, CDR2 SVGIG (reference sequence). The CDR3 has 13 residues. This chain's CDR3 is CAWSVQAGGGYTF. In DNA, the CDR3 is TGTGCCTGGAGTGTACAGGCAGGGGGAGGCTACACCTTC.

J is TRBJ1-1 and V is TRBV14; 7 bases align to TRBD1. Germline values: CDR1 SGHDN, CDR2 FVKESK. This CDR3 is built from 16 residues. Germline trimming cut 0 bases from V and 1 base from J; bases unmatched to any gene: 5. CDR3 amino acids: CASSQDRGTANTEAFF. The DNA for the CDR3 is TGTGCCAGCAGCCAAGATAGGGGGACAGCGAACACTGAAGCTTTCTTT.

This clone has just a few counts. The chain is built from TRBV28 and TRBJ2-7, with 7 bases lining up with TRBD2. This CDR3 region has 15 residues. V lost 6 bases to trimming and J lost 4 bases; unmatched junction nucleotides: 12. Germline values: CDR1 MDHEN, CDR2 SYDVKM. CDR3 sequence: CASSSSGEGRYEQYF. CDR3 DNA: TGTGCCAGCAGCTCATCGGGGGAGGGACGGTACGAGCAGTACTTC. Together with reference TRBV28 and TRBJ2-7, the CDR3 gives the full variable domain: DVKVTQSSRYLVKRTGEKVFLECVQDMDHENMFWYRQDPGLGLRLIYFSYDVKMKEKGDIPEGYSVSREKKERFSLILESASTNQTSMYLCASSSSGEGRYEQYFGPGTRLTVT.

The chain combines TRBV18 with TRBJ2-5, with D unresolved. This CDR3 contains 12 residues. Germline V lookup: CDR1 KGHSH, CDR2 LQKENI. Between the trimmed V and J ends, which lost 6 bases and 4 bases, there was a span of 9 bases. CDR3 sequence (DNA): TGTGCCAGCTCGGGGTTTGGAGAGACCCAGTACTTC. Amino acids: CASSGFGETQYF.

This clone was counted between two and nine times. Other DNA sequences of this sample code for an identical CDR3. J is TRBJ2-7 and V is TRBV15; the D is unclear. The CDR3 spans 12 residues. Germline lookup yields CDR1 LNHNV and CDR2 YYDKDF (reference sequence). Trimming pared 0 bases from V and 4 bases from J, leaving 4 bases between. The CDR3 bases are TGTGCCACCAGCAGAGATTTGTACGAGCAGTACTTC. Its translation is CATSRDLYEQYF.

The J gene is TRBJ1-1, the V gene TRBV30; D might be TRBD1 (5 bases). This CDR3 has 13 amino acids. CDR1 and CDR2 from the germline V gene are GTSNPN and SVGIG (reference sequence). V was pared by 0 bases and J by 7 bases, with 12 bases between. Written as DNA, the CDR3 is TGTGCCTGGAGTGTGGGGCAGGGCGGTGAAGCTTTCTTT. Translated, it gives CAWSVGQGGEAFF.

This clone came up a few times. The chain recombines TRBV5-1 with TRBJ1-1; D unclear. V dropped 4 bases and J dropped 0 bases, with 4 bases sitting between them. The CDR3 has 12 amino acids. The germline V gene encodes CDR1 SGHRS and CDR2 YFSETQ. The CDR3 reads CASSALNTEAFF. The DNA for the CDR3 is TGCGCCAGCAGCGCCCTGAACACTGAAGCTTTCTTT.

V and J are TRBV29-1 and TRBJ2-1; D tentatively reads TRBD1 or TRBD2 (5 bases each). CDR3 size: 13 residues. Germline assignment: CDR1 SQVTM and CDR2 ANQGSEA. V dropped 6 bases and J dropped 7 bases, with 16 bases sitting between them. CDR3 nucleotides: TGCAGCGTCCTCCCAGACTGGGGGAATGAGCAGTTCTTC. Translating gives CSVLPDWGNEQFF.

This clone has more than one count but fewer than ten. The chain couples TRBV6-5 to TRBJ2-7; 9 bases are shared with TRBD1. CDR3 length: 14 residues. Germline V gives CDR1 MNHEY, CDR2 SVGAGI. V shed 6 bases and J 3 bases; nucleotides not matched to a gene: 6. CDR3 sequence (DNA): TGTGCCAGCAGGCGGGACAGGGACATCTACGAGCAGTACTTC. The encoded protein is CASRRDRDIYEQYF.

The rearrangement links TRBV7-9 to TRBJ2-7; no definite D call. Germline CDR1 is SEHNR and CDR2 is FQNEAQ (reference sequence). V lost 3 bases and J 5 bases, leaving 5 bases between the germline ends. This CDR3 comprises 11 residues. The CDR3 protein is CASSLGNEQYF. CDR3 sequence (DNA): TGTGCCAGCAGCTTGGGCAACGAGCAGTACTTC.

The V call is TRBV5-1, the J call TRBJ2-7; D perhaps matches TRBD1 (6 bases). This CDR3 is 12 amino acids long. The V gene's germline CDR1 is SGHRS and CDR2 YFSETQ. Trimming stripped 8 bases from V and 2 bases from J, with 11 bases between. CDR3 sequence (DNA): TGCGCCAGTTGGACAGTTCCCTACGAGCAGTACTTC. It translates to CASWTVPYEQYF. Variable domain in full (rest from reference TRBV5-1 and TRBJ2-7): KAGVTQTPRYLIKTRGQQVTLSCSPISGHRSVSWYQQTPGQGLQFLFEYFSETQRNKGNFPGRFSGRQFSNSRSEMNVSTLELGDSALYLCASWTVPYEQYFGPGTRLTVT.

This clone was recorded a few times. The chain links TRBV4-2 to TRBJ2-1; no reliable D call. V dropped 0 bases and J dropped 7 bases, with 4 bases sitting between them. The germline gives CDR1 LGHNA, CDR2 YNFKEQ. The CDR3 runs to 12 residues. The CDR3 here is CASSQEGNEQFF. For the CDR3, the DNA is TGTGCCAGCAGCCAAGAGGGGAATGAGCAGTTCTTC.

This clone appeared a few times. The V and J genes are TRBV5-1 and TRBJ2-3; D may be TRBD1 or TRBD2 (5 bases each). CDR1 and CDR2 (germline): SGHRS, YFSETQ. The CDR3 loop spans 14 amino acids. V lost 6 bases and J lost 6, with 17 bases in between. The CDR3, as DNA: TGCGCCAGCAAGAGATTGTTAGGGGAGGATACGCAGTATTTT. This codes for CASKRLLGEDTQYF. Full variable domain (rest looked up from reference TRBV5-1 and TRBJ2-3): KAGVTQTPRYLIKTRGQQVTLSCSPISGHRSVSWYQQTPGQGLQFLFEYFSETQRNKGNFPGRFSGRQFSNSRSEMNVSTLELGDSALYLCASKRLLGEDTQYFGPGTRLTVL.

This rearrangement joins TRBV5-6 to TRBJ1-5; possible D gene TRBD1, 5 bases. Trimming shortened V by 4 bases and J by 7 bases, and 12 bases separated the two germline ends. The germline CDR1 and CDR2 sequences are SGHDT and YYEEEE. The CDR3 runs to 13 residues. CDR3 amino acids: CASSRLRDQPQHF. CDR3 DNA sequence: TGTGCCAGCAGCCGTCTTAGGGACCAGCCCCAGCATTTT.

As to this clone: Other DNA sequences in the same sample also yield this CDR3. The chain recombines TRBV7-6 with TRBJ1-5, with D hard to call. The V end lost 3 bases, the J end lost 4 bases, and 4 bases lay between the germline ends. Germline CDR1 and CDR2: SGHVS and FNYEAQ. The CDR3 consists of 12 residues. The CDR3 loop reads CASSLENQPQHF. CDR3 sequence (DNA): TGTGCCAGCAGCTTGGAGAATCAGCCCCAGCATTTT.

This clone showed up just a few times. J is TRBJ1-2 and V is TRBV30, with a possible D match to TRBD1 (6 bases). V gave up 1 base and J gave up 1 base, with 10 bases separating them. CDR3 length: 14 residues. The V gene's germline CDR1 is GTSNPN and CDR2 SVGIG (reference sequence). The CDR3 sequence: CAWSALGGNYGYTF. CDR3 sequence (DNA): TGTGCCTGGAGTGCCCTAGGGGGTAACTATGGCTACACCTTC.

This chain joins TRBV5-4 and TRBJ2-1; possible D gene TRBD2, 6 bases. The ends were cut back, 3 bases at V and 0 bases at J, with 13 bases in the middle. Germline V gives CDR1 SGHNT, CDR2 YYREEE (reference sequence). The CDR3 loop spans 16 amino acids. The CDR3 region is CASSWGGASSYNEQFF. Written as DNA, the CDR3 is TGTGCCAGCAGCTGGGGCGGGGCTAGCTCCTACAATGAGCAGTTCTTC.

This chain uses TRBV30 with TRBJ1-6; 7 nucleotides align to TRBD1. Germline CDR1 GTSNPN, CDR2 SVGIG (reference sequence). Germline trimming cut 7 bases from V and 0 bases from J; bases unmatched to any gene: 3. This CDR3 comprises 14 residues. Here the CDR3 reads CASTGSSYNSPLHF. Written as DNA, the CDR3 is TGTGCCTCGACAGGGAGCTCCTATAATTCACCCCTCCACTTT.

This clone was detected only a few times. The chain has TRBV5-4 and TRBJ1-1; a possible D gene is TRBD1 (6 bases). Germline assignment: CDR1 SGHNT and CDR2 YYREEE (reference sequence). This CDR3 has 13 amino acids. Trimming took off 0 bases at V and 10 bases at J, with 13 bases between the two ends. The CDR3 protein is CASSLEVATGAFF. The DNA for the CDR3 is TGTGCCAGCAGCTTGGAGGTTGCGACAGGAGCTTTCTTT.

V is TRBV28 and J is TRBJ1-2, with no clear D. The CDR3 is 16 residues long. Germline V CDR1 and CDR2: MDHEN, SYDVKM. V lost 6 bases, J lost 4 bases, and 21 bases lay in between. In DNA, the CDR3 is TGTGCCAGCAGCCCCCGGTTAACGGGTTTAACCTATGGCTACACCTTC. This codes for CASSPRLTGLTYGYTF.

The chain employs TRBV7-9 and TRBJ2-3, with 10 bases matching TRBD1. CDR3 length equals 13 residues. V shed 8 bases, J shed 6 bases, and the junction held 5 bases outside the gene matches. Looked up from germline, CDR1 is SEHNR and CDR2 is FQNEAQ (reference sequence). The CDR3 is CASDRGQLDTQYF. The CDR3 nucleotides are TGTGCCAGCGACAGGGGGCAGTTGGATACGCAGTATTTT. Together with reference TRBV7-9 and TRBJ2-3, the CDR3 gives the full variable domain: DTGVSQNPRHKITKRGQNVTFRCDPISEHNRLYWYRQTLGQGPEFLTYFQNEAQLEKSRLLSDRFSAERPKGSFSTLEIQRTEQGDSAMYLCASDRGQLDTQYFGPGTRLTVL.

The table lists this clone with a few counts. The chain employs TRBV4-1 and TRBJ1-5; 9 positions match TRBD1. J was trimmed by 4 bases and V by 0 bases; bases with no gene match: 4. Germline V gene data show CDR1 as MGHRA and CDR2 as YSYEKL. CDR3 size: 16 residues. CDR3 coding DNA: TGCGCCAGCAGCCAAGAAGCAGGACAGGGGAATCAGCCCCAGCATTTT. It is translated as CASSQEAGQGNQPQHF.

This clone showed up just a few times. The chain recombines TRBV25-1 with TRBJ2-5; tentative D call: TRBD1 (5 bases). Germline loops: CDR1 MGHDK, CDR2 SYGVNS. The CDR3 runs 14 residues. The V gene lost 1 base and the J gene lost 5 bases, with 11 bases spanning the gap. Here the CDR3 DNA reads TGTGCCAGCAGTGAATTTAGGGGTTTGGAGACCCAGTACTTC. This sequence encodes CASSEFRGLETQYF.

This CDR3 reads CASRRTGFDYNEQFF. CDR3 nucleotides: TGTGCCAGCAGACGTACAGGGTTTGACTACAATGAGCAGTTCTTC. The rearrangement uses TRBV7-9 and TRBJ2-1; possibly TRBD1 for D (6 bases). The V gene lost 6 bases and the J gene lost 3 bases, with 15 bases spanning the gap. The germline gives CDR1 SEHNR, CDR2 FQNEAQ (reference sequence). The CDR3 covers 15 residues. Variable domain in full (rest from reference TRBV7-9 and TRBJ2-1): DTGVSQNPRHKITKRGQNVTFRCDPISEHNRLYWYRQTLGQGPEFLTYFQNEAQLEKSRLLSDRFSAERPKGSFSTLEIQRTEQGDSAMYLCASRRTGFDYNEQFFGPGTRLTVL.

This clone has just a few counts. The J gene is TRBJ2-7, the V gene TRBV19; 7 bases align to TRBD2. The CDR3 loop spans 14 amino acids. The J segment lost 2 bases and the V segment lost 1 base, leaving 2 bases of the junction unmatched. Per germline, CDR1 LNHDA and CDR2 SQIVND (reference sequence). The CDR3 DNA sequence: TGTGCCAGTAGTATAGTTGGGGGGGCCTACGAGCAGTACTTC. This translates into CASSIVGGAYEQYF.

The chain combines TRBV5-1 with TRBJ2-3; 9 bases are shared with TRBD2. V trimming: 6 bases; J trimming: 1 base; junction bases outside the gene matches: 3. Germline V gives CDR1 SGHRS, CDR2 YFSETQ. The CDR3 has 14 amino acids. CDR3 sequence reads: CASTAGGRTDTQYF. The CDR3 DNA follows: TGCGCCAGCACAGCGGGGGGCCGCACAGATACGCAGTATTTT.

This clone was observed a handful of times. The chain uses TRBV10-3 and TRBJ2-5; 7 nucleotides line up with TRBD1. With 3 bases clipped from V and 5 bases from J, the junction kept 9 bases outside the gene matches. Germline lookup yields CDR1 ENHRY and CDR2 SYGVKD. CDR3 length: 15 residues. CDR3 region: CAISDSETGQETQYF. CDR3 DNA: TGTGCCATCAGTGACAGTGAGACAGGGCAGGAGACCCAGTACTTC.

A few counts support this clone. The chain is built from TRBV15 and TRBJ2-5; D is perhaps TRBD1 or TRBD2 (6 bases each). CDR1 and CDR2 (germline): LNHNV, YYDKDF (reference sequence). The V end lost 0 bases, the J end lost 4 bases, and 9 bases lay between the germline ends. This CDR3 region has 14 residues. The CDR3 here is CATSRDPGAETQYF. Written as DNA, the CDR3 is TGTGCCACCAGCAGAGATCCGGGGGCAGAGACCCAGTACTTC.

This clone was seen only a few times. The rearrangement joins TRBV18 to TRBJ1-1; D gene ambiguous. Trimming shortened V by 10 bases and J by 2 bases, and 23 bases separated the two germline ends. This CDR3 region has 16 residues. Germline V gene lookup returns CDR1 KGHSH and CDR2 LQKENI. The CDR3 DNA is TGTGCCACCCTGCGAGGATTCGACGAAATCAACACTGAAGCTTTCTTT. Its protein is CATLRGFDEINTEAFF.

The J gene is TRBJ1-2, the V gene TRBV18; 12 bases map to TRBD1. Germline values: CDR1 KGHSH, CDR2 LQKENI. V dropped 3 bases and J dropped 2; count of bases not matched to a gene: 10. The length of the CDR3 is 18 residues. The CDR3: CASSPTGTGGRLNYGYTF. The CDR3 DNA reads as TGTGCCAGCTCACCGACCGGGACAGGGGGCCGTTTGAACTATGGCTACACCTTC.

This clone was recorded a few times. The genes are TRBV15 and TRBJ1-1; 7 positions match TRBD1. This CDR3 contains 15 residues. V trimming: 3 bases; J trimming: 5 bases; junction bases outside the gene matches: 9. Germline-derived CDR1 and CDR2 are LNHNV and YYDKDF (reference sequence). The CDR3 loop reads CATSSGTTGRTEAFF. DNA for the CDR3: TGTGCCACCAGCAGTGGAACGACAGGGAGGACTGAAGCTTTCTTT. Variable domain in full (rest from reference TRBV15 and TRBJ1-1): DAMVIQNPRYQVTQFGKPVTLSCSQTLNHNVMYWYQQKSSQAPKLLFHYYDKDFNNEADTPDNFQSRRPNTSFCFLDIRSPGLGDTAMYLCATSSGTTGRTEAFFGQGTRLTVV.